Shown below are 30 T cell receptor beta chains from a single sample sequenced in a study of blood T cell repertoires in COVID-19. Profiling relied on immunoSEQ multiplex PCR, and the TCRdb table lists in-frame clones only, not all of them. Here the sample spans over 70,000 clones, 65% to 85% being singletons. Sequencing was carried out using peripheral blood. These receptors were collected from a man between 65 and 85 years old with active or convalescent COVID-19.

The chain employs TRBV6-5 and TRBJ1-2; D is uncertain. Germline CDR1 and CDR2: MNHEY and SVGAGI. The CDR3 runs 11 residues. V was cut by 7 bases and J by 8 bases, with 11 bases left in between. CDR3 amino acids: CASKSRPGYTF. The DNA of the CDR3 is TGTGCCAGCAAGTCGCGGCCCGGCTACACCTTC.

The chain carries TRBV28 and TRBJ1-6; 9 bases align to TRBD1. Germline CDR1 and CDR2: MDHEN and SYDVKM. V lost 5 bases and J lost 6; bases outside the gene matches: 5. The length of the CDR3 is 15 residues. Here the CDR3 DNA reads TGTGCCAGCAGTACGCCGGGACAGGGTAATTCACCCCTCCACTTT. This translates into CASSTPGQGNSPLHF. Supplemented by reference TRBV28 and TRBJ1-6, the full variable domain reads DVKVTQSSRYLVKRTGEKVFLECVQDMDHENMFWYRQDPGLGLRLIYFSYDVKMKEKGDIPEGYSVSREKKERFSLILESASTNQTSMYLCASSTPGQGNSPLHFGNGTRLTVT.

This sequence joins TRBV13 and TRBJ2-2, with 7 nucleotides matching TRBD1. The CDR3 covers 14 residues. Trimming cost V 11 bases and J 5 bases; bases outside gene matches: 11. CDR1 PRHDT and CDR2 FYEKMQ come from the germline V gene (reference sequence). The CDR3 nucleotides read TGTGCCTCTGGTAGAGGGGGCCGAACCGGGGAGCTGTTTTTT. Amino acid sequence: CASGRGGRTGELFF.

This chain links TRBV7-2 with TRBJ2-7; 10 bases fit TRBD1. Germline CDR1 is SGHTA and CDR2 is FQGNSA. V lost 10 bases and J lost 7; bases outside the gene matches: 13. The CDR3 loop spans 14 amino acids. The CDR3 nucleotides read TGTGCCACTCGAACCGGGACAGGGGACTCGGAGCAGTACTTC. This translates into CATRTGTGDSEQYF.

The CDR3 DNA follows: TGTGCCAGTCTACAGGGGGCGACTAATGAAAAACTGTTTTTT. It codes for CASLQGATNEKLFF. The chain has TRBV28 and TRBJ1-4; 9 bases map to TRBD1. The V gene's germline CDR1 is MDHEN and CDR2 SYDVKM. The CDR3 runs 14 residues. J was trimmed by 2 bases and V by 9 bases; bases with no gene match: 4.

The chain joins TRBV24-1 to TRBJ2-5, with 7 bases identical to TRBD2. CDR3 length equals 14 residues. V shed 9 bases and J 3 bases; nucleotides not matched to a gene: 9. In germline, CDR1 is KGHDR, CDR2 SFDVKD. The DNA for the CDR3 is TGTGCCACCTCGAAGGGCGGGGGAAAAGAGACCCAGTACTTC. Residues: CATSKGGGKETQYF.

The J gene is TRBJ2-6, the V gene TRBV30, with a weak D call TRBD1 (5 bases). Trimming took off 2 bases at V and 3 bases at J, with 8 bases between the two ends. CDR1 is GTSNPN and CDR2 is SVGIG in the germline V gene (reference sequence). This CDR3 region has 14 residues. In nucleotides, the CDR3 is TGTGCCTGGAGTAGGGGAAATGGGGCCAACGTCCTGACTTTC. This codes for CAWSRGNGANVLTF. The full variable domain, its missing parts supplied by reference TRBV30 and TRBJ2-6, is SQTIHQWPATLVQPVGSPLSLECTVEGTSNPNLYWYRQAAGRGLQLLFYSVGIGQISSEVPQNLSASRPQDRQFILSSKKLLLSDSGFYLCAWSRGNGANVLTFGAGSRLTVL.

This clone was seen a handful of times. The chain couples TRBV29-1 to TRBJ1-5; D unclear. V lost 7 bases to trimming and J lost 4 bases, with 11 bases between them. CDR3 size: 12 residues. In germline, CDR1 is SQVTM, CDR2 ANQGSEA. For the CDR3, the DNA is TGCAGCGCACAGAGGGAAAATCAGCCCCAGCATTTT. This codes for CSAQRENQPQHF.

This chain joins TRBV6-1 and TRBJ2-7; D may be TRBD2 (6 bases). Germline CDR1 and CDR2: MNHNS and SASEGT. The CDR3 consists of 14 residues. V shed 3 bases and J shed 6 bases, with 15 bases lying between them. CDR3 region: CASSDSGGVLEQYF. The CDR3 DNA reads TGTGCCAGCAGTGATAGCGGTGGGGTTCTCGAGCAGTACTTC.

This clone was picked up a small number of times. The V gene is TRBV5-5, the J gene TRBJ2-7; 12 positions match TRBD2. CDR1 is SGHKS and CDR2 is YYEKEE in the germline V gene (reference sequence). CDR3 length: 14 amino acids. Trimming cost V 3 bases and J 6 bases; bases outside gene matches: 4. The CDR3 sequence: CASSSTSGGREQYF. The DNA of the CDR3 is TGTGCCAGCAGCTCCACTAGCGGGGGGCGCGAGCAGTACTTC.

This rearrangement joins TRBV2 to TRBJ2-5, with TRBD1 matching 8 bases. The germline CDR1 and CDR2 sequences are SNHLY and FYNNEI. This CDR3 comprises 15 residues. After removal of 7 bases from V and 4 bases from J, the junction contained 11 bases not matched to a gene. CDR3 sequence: CASIWAGGLGETQYF. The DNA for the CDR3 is TGTGCCAGCATTTGGGCAGGGGGCTTGGGAGAGACCCAGTACTTC.

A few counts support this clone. Written as DNA, the CDR3 is TGTGCCAGCAGTAGCCAGGGTACAAGAGTCAATGGCAACTATGGCTACACCTTC. It encodes CASSSQGTRVNGNYGYTF. V gene TRBV28 combines with J gene TRBJ1-2; D may be TRBD1 (5 bases). With 5 bases removed from V and 2 bases from J, the gap between germline ends came to 24 bases. This CDR3 region has 18 residues. CDR1 MDHEN and CDR2 SYDVKM come from the germline V gene.

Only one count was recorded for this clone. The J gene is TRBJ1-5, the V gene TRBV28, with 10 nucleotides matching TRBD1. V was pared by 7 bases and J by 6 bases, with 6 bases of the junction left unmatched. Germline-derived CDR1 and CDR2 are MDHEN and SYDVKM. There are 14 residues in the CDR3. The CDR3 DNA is TGTGCCAGCATACCGGGACAGGGGACTCAGCCCCAGCATTTT. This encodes CASIPGQGTQPQHF.

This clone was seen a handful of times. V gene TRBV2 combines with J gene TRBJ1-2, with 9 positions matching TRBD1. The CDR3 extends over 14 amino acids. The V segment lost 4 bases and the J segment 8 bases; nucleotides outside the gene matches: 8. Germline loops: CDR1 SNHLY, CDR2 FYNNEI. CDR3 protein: CASSVGQGAGGYTF. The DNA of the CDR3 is TGTGCCAGCAGTGTGGGACAGGGAGCGGGGGGCTACACCTTC.

Here the CDR3 DNA reads TGCAGCGTTTCCCAACAGGGGAACACTGAAGCTTTCTTT. This codes for CSVSQQGNTEAFF. The chain carries TRBV29-1 and TRBJ1-1, with D possibly being TRBD1 (6 bases). Germline V gene lookup returns CDR1 SQVTM and CDR2 ANQGSEA. The CDR3 extends over 13 amino acids. Trimming removed 5 bases at V and 1 base at J, with 11 bases between. Looking up the rest from reference TRBV29-1 and TRBJ1-1 gives the full variable domain: SAVISQKPSRDICQRGTSLTIQCQVDSQVTMMFWYRQQPGQSLTLIATANQGSEATYESGFVIDKFPISRPNLTFSTLTVSNMSPEDSSIYLCSVSQQGNTEAFFGQGTRLTVV.

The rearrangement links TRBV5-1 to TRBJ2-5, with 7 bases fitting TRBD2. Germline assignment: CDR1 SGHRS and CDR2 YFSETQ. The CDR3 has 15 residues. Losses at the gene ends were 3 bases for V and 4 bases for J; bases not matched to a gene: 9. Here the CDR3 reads CASSSGTTQGETQYF. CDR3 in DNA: TGCGCCAGCAGCTCCGGGACTACCCAGGGAGAGACCCAGTACTTC. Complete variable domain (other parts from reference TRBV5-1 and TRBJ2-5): KAGVTQTPRYLIKTRGQQVTLSCSPISGHRSVSWYQQTPGQGLQFLFEYFSETQRNKGNFPGRFSGRQFSNSRSEMNVSTLELGDSALYLCASSSGTTQGETQYFGPGTRLLVL.

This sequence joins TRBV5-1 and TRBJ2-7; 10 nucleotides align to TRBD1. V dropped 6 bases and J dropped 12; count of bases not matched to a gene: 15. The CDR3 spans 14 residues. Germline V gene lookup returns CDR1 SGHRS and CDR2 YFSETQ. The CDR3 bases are TGCGCCAGCAACCGGGACAGGGGAAACCTTCGACGGTACTTC. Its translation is CASNRDRGNLRRYF.

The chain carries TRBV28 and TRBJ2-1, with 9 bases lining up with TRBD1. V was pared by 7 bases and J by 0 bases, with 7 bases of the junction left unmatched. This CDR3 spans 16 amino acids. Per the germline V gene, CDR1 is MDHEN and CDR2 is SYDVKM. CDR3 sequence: CASIPGQGHSYNEQFF. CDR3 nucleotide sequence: TGTGCCAGCATACCGGGACAGGGTCACTCCTACAATGAGCAGTTCTTC. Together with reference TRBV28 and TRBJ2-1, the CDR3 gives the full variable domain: DVKVTQSSRYLVKRTGEKVFLECVQDMDHENMFWYRQDPGLGLRLIYFSYDVKMKEKGDIPEGYSVSREKKERFSLILESASTNQTSMYLCASIPGQGHSYNEQFFGPGTRLTVL.

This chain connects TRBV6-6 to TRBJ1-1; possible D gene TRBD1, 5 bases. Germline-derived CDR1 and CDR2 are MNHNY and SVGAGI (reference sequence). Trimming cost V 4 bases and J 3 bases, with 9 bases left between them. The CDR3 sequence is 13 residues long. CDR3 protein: CASSSRGDTEAFF. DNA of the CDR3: TGTGCCAGCAGTTCGCGGGGGGACACTGAAGCTTTCTTT.

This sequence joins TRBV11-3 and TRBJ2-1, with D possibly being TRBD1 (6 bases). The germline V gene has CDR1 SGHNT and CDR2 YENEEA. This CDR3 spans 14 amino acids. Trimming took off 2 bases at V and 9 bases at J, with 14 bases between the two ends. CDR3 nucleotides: TGTGCCAGCAGCTTAAACTTCCAGGGGTCTGAGCAGTTCTTC. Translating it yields CASSLNFQGSEQFF.

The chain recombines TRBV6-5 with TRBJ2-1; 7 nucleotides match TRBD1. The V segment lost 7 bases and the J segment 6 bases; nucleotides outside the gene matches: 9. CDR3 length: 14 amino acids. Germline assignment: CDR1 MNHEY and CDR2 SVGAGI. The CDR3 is CASKPGQQSNEQFF. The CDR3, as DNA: TGTGCCAGCAAACCGGGACAGCAAAGCAATGAGCAGTTCTTC.

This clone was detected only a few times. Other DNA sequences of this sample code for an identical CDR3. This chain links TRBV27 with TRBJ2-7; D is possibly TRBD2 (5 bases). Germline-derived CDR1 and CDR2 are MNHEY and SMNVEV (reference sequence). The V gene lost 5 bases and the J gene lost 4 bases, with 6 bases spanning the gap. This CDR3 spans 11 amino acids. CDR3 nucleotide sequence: TGTGCCAGCAGTCGAGGGTACGAGCAGTACTTC. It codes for CASSRGYEQYF.

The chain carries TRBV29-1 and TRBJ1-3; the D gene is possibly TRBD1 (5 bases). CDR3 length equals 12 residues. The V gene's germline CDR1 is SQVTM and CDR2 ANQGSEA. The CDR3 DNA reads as TGCAGTGCGGGGGGAGCTGGAAACACCATATATTTT. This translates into CSAGGAGNTIYF.

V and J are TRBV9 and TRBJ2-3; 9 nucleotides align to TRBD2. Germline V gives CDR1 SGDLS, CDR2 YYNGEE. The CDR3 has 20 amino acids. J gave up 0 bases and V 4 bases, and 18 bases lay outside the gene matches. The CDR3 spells CASSTTSGTSRSTSTDTQYF. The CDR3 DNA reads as TGTGCCAGCAGCACCACCTCCGGGACTAGCCGTTCGACTAGCACAGATACGCAGTATTTT.

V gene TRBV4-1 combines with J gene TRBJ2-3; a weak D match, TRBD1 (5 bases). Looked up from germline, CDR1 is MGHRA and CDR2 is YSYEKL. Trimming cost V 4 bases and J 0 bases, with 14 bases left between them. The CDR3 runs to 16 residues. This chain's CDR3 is CASSPFWGRSTDTQYF. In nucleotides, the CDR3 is TGCGCCAGCAGCCCCTTCTGGGGCAGAAGCACAGATACGCAGTATTTT.

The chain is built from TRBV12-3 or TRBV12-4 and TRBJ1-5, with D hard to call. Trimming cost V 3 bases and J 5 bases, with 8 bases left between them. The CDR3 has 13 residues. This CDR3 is CASSLQAHQPQHF. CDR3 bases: TGTGCCAGCAGTTTGCAGGCGCATCAGCCCCAGCATTTT.

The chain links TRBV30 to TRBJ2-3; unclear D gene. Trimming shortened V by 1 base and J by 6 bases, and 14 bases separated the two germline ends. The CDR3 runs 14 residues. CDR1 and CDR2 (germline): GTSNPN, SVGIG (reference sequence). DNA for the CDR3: TGTGCCTGGAGTGAGGCGCGGCTCATCGATACGCAGTATTTT. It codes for CAWSEARLIDTQYF.

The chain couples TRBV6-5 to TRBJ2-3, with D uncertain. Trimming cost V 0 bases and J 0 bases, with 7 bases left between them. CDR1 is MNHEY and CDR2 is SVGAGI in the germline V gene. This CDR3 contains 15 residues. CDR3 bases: TGTGCCAGCAGTTACTCGAGCTCTAGCACAGATACGCAGTATTTT. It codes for CASSYSSSSTDTQYF.

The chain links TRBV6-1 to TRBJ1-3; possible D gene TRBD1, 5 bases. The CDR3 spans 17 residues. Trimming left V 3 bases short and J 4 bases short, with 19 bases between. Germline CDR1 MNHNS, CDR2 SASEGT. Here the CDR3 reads CASSDDPGGWGGNTIYF. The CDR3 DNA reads TGTGCCAGCAGTGATGACCCCGGGGGTTGGGGCGGAAACACCATATATTTT.

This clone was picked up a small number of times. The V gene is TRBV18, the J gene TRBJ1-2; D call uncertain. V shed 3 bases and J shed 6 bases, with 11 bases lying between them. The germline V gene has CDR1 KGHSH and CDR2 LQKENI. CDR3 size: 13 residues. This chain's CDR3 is CASSPDQRNGYTF. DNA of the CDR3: TGTGCCAGCTCACCGGATCAGCGGAATGGCTACACCTTC. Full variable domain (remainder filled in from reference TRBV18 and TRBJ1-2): NAGVMQNPRHLVRRRGQEARLRCSPMKGHSHVYWYRQLPEEGLKFMVYLQKENIIDESGMPKERFSAEFPKEGPSILRIQQVVRGDSAAYFCASSPDQRNGYTFGSGTRLTVV.